The clone carrying this TCR beta chain was counted only a few times. The record originates from a study of blood T cell repertoires in COVID-19. Study-level background: The cDNA or gDNA used as material had been derived from T cells, B-cell-depleted T cells, or PBMCs.

The germline V gene encodes CDR1 ENHRY and CDR2 SYGVKD. The CDR3 spans 15 residues. V trimming: 3 bases; J trimming: 8 bases; junction bases outside the gene matches: 7. Here immunoSEQ multiplex PCR was the method, and the copy in TCRdb shows in-frame clones only, minus some. The table shows under 200,000 clones, with roughly 84% occurring only once. This receptor was taken from a woman in her thirties who had been exposed to COVID-19. The specimen sequenced was PBMCs or T cells enriched from blood (not recorded which). The V gene is TRBV10-3, the J gene TRBJ1-6; 7 nucleotides match TRBD1. The CDR3 region is CAISESTGSYSPLHF. The DNA of the CDR3 is TGTGCCATCAGTGAATCGACAGGGAGCTATTCACCCCTCCACTTT.